The 18 T cell receptor beta chains listed next were all sequenced from one sample in a study of blood T cell repertoires in COVID-19. Repertoires were generated with immunoSEQ multiplex PCR, while TCRdb's copy carries only in-frame clones and drops some. The sample yields over 150,000 clones, around 83% seen once. Sequences were obtained from peripheral blood. All receptors come from a woman aged 70 to 79 who had recovered from COVID-19.

V is TRBV5-1 and J is TRBJ1-3; D unclear. The germline V gene has CDR1 SGHRS and CDR2 YFSETQ. The CDR3 length is 14 residues. V was cut by 0 bases and J by 2 bases, with 6 bases left in between. Here the CDR3 reads CASSLAGAGNTIYF. CDR3 coding DNA: TGCGCCAGCAGCTTGGCGGGAGCTGGAAACACCATATATTTT. The entire variable domain, with the rest obtained from reference TRBV5-1 and TRBJ1-3, is as follows: KAGVTQTPRYLIKTRGQQVTLSCSPISGHRSVSWYQQTPGQGLQFLFEYFSETQRNKGNFPGRFSGRQFSNSRSEMNVSTLELGDSALYLCASSLAGAGNTIYFGEGSWLTVV.

This chain connects TRBV5-6 to TRBJ1-1, with a tentative D call TRBD1 (6 bases). The CDR3 sequence is 15 residues long. The V end lost 6 bases, the J end lost 0 bases, and 15 bases lay between the germline ends. The germline V gene encodes CDR1 SGHDT and CDR2 YYEEEE. CDR3 in amino acids: CASTNVWGLNTEAFF. DNA for the CDR3: TGTGCCAGCACCAATGTTTGGGGGCTGAACACTGAAGCTTTCTTT.

This clone appeared a few times. The J gene is TRBJ1-5, the V gene TRBV19; D may be TRBD1 (5 bases). Germline loops: CDR1 LNHDA, CDR2 SQIVND (reference sequence). Trimming cost V 6 bases and J 6 bases, with 18 bases left between them. This CDR3 has 15 residues. CDR3 sequence reads: CASSPLWGEGQPQHF. The CDR3 region has the DNA TGTGCCAGTAGCCCACTTTGGGGGGAGGGTCAGCCCCAGCATTTT.

CDR3 bases: TGTGCCAGCACCGACCGGGAGGAGCAGTTCTTC. Its protein product is CASTDREEQFF. The J gene is TRBJ2-1, the V gene TRBV28, with D tentatively TRBD2 (6 bases). The V and J ends lost 7 bases and 10 bases respectively, with 11 bases between them. In germline, CDR1 is MDHEN, CDR2 SYDVKM. The CDR3 totals 11 residues.

The rearrangement links TRBV6-2 or TRBV6-3 to TRBJ2-7, with 7 bases aligning to TRBD2. The CDR3 has 16 residues. Germline V CDR1 and CDR2: MNHEY, SVGEGT. V lost 0 bases and J lost 0; bases outside the gene matches: 5. The CDR3 DNA sequence: TGTGCCAGCAGTTACTCTGTGGCTAGCGGCTCCTACGAGCAGTACTTC. This gives the protein CASSYSVASGSYEQYF.

This chain connects TRBV9 to TRBJ2-1, with D tentatively TRBD2 (5 bases). CDR3 length: 15 residues. From germline, CDR1 is SGDLS and CDR2 YYNGEE. V lost 4 bases, J lost 1 base, and 12 bases lay in between. The CDR3: CASSPAVGSYNEQFF. CDR3 nucleotide sequence: TGTGCCAGCAGCCCAGCGGTGGGGTCCTACAATGAGCAGTTCTTC.

About this clone: A junction boundary mismatches the germline segment, possibly from a read error. The J gene is TRBJ2-7, the V gene TRBV11-2; D may be TRBD1 (5 bases). CDR1 is SGHAT and CDR2 is FQNNGV in the germline V gene. The CDR3 length is 13 residues. In nucleotides, the CDR3 is TGTGCCAGCAGCCAGGGTATGCTCCGGACCCCCGAATTC. Protein sequence: CASSQGMLRTPEF.

The V gene is TRBV4-1, the J gene TRBJ2-3; weak D call: TRBD1 (6 bases). The CDR3 has 14 residues. Germline V gene sequence: CDR1 MGHRA, CDR2 YSYEKL. V was shortened by 4 bases and J by 2 bases, with 10 bases between the two germline ends. As DNA, the CDR3 is TGCGCCAGCAGCCTAGACAGGTTCACAGATACGCAGTATTTT. Amino acids: CASSLDRFTDTQYF.

The chain couples TRBV7-3 to TRBJ1-1, with D hard to call. The V end lost 2 bases, the J end lost 7 bases, and 14 bases lay between the germline ends. The CDR3 runs 14 residues. Germline CDR1 reads SGHTA; CDR2 reads FQGTGA. CDR3: CASSLRPAAGEAFF. In DNA form, the CDR3 reads TGTGCCAGCAGCTTACGGCCGGCGGCTGGTGAAGCTTTCTTT.

The rearrangement joins TRBV30 to TRBJ1-2; D is possibly TRBD1 (6 bases). Germline lookup yields CDR1 GTSNPN and CDR2 SVGIG (reference sequence). The V end was cut by 3 bases, the J end by 8 bases, with 25 bases between. CDR3 size: 16 residues. This CDR3 reads CAWRPPGWGLLGGYTF. CDR3 DNA: TGTGCCTGGAGACCACCGGGATGGGGGCTCCTAGGGGGCTACACCTTC.

This rearrangement joins TRBV4-2 to TRBJ1-1; TRBD1 matches at 8 bases. CDR3 length: 15 residues. Germline assignment: CDR1 LGHNA and CDR2 YNFKEQ. V shed 0 bases and J 0 bases; nucleotides not matched to a gene: 0. The chain's CDR3 is CASSQEGQVNTEAFF. In DNA, the CDR3 is TGTGCCAGCAGCCAAGAGGGACAGGTGAACACTGAAGCTTTCTTT.

V and J are TRBV5-6 and TRBJ1-2; TRBD1 might be the D (5 bases). CDR3 length equals 16 residues. V gave up 7 bases and J gave up 7 bases, with 26 bases separating them. The germline gives CDR1 SGHDT, CDR2 YYEEEE. The DNA of the CDR3 is TGTGCCAGCGGACCCACAGGAGCCGACTTACCGAGTGGCTACACCTTC. Amino acids: CASGPTGADLPSGYTF.

V and J are TRBV28 and TRBJ1-5; D is unclear. Germline V gives CDR1 MDHEN, CDR2 SYDVKM. This CDR3 comprises 15 residues. Trimming stripped 2 bases from V and 9 bases from J, with 17 bases between. The CDR3 sequence is CASSLNGRLPAPQHF. The CDR3 DNA reads as TGTGCCAGCAGTTTAAACGGCAGGCTGCCGGCGCCCCAGCATTTT.

J is TRBJ1-4 and V is TRBV10-3, with 8 bases aligning to TRBD1. J gave up 2 bases and V 10 bases, and 3 bases lay outside the gene matches. The germline CDR1 and CDR2 sequences are ENHRY and SYGVKD. CDR3 size: 13 residues. This chain's CDR3 is CATTGGTNEKLFF. The CDR3 DNA sequence: TGTGCCACCACAGGGGGGACTAATGAAAAACTGTTTTTT.

The V and J genes are TRBV5-6 and TRBJ1-2, with TRBD1 as a possible D gene (6 bases). Germline lookup yields CDR1 SGHDT and CDR2 YYEEEE. V lost 4 bases to trimming and J lost 4 bases, with 11 bases between them. The CDR3 is 13 amino acids. The CDR3 DNA sequence: TGTGCCAGCAGCGCCGGGACACCCTATGGCTACACCTTC. It yields the protein CASSAGTPYGYTF.

The chain is built from TRBV20-1 and TRBJ1-1; D possibly corresponds to TRBD1 (5 bases). Germline V gives CDR1 DFQATT, CDR2 SNEGSKA (reference sequence). V was clipped by 5 bases and J by 10 bases, with 14 bases between them. This CDR3 is built from 11 residues. CDR3 bases: TGCAGTGCTCCGAGGGACTGGCGAGCTTTCTTT. It is translated as CSAPRDWRAFF.

This chain links TRBV19 with TRBJ1-1; D unresolved. V was trimmed by 1 base and J by 4 bases, leaving 10 bases between them. This CDR3 is built from 14 residues. Germline CDR1 and CDR2: LNHDA and SQIVND (reference sequence). CDR3 nucleotides: TGTGCCAGTAGTATAGGCGGGCGTCGCACTGAAGCTTTCTTT. Residues: CASSIGGRRTEAFF.

The chain uses TRBV5-4 and TRBJ2-7, with D tentatively TRBD2 (7 bases). The germline gives CDR1 SGHNT, CDR2 YYREEE (reference sequence). The CDR3 loop spans 14 amino acids. Trimming pared 4 bases from V and 3 bases from J, leaving 14 bases between. Written as DNA, the CDR3 is TGTGCCAGCAGCCGGGGGGCCCTAAGCTACGAGCAGTACTTC. Translated, it gives CASSRGALSYEQYF.